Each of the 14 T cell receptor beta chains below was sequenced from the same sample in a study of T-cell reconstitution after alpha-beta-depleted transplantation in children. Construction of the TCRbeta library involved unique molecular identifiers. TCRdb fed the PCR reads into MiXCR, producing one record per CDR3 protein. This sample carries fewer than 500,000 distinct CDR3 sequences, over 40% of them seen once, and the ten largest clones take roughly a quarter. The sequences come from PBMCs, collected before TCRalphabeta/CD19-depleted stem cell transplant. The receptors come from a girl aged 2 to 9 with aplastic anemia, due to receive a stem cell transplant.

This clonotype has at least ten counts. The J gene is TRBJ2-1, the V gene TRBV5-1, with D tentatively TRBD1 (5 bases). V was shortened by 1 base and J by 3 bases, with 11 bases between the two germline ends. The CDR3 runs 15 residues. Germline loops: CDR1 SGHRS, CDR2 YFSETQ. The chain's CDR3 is CASSLQGTNYNEQFF. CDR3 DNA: TGCGCCAGCAGCTTGCAGGGTACTAACTACAATGAGCAGTTCTTC.

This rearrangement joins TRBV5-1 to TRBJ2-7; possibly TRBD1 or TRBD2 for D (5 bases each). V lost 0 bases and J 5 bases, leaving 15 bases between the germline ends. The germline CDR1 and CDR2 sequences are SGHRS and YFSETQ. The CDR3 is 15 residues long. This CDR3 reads CASSLEGVSADEQYF. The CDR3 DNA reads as TGCGCCAGCAGCTTGGAAGGGGTCTCAGCGGACGAGCAGTACTTC.

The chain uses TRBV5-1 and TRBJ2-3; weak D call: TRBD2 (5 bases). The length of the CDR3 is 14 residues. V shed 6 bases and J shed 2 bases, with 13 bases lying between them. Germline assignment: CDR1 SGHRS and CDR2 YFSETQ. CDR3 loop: CASTADYSTDTQYF. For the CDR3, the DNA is TGCGCCAGCACCGCCGACTACTCCACAGATACGCAGTATTTT. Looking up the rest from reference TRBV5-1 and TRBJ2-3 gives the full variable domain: KAGVTQTPRYLIKTRGQQVTLSCSPISGHRSVSWYQQTPGQGLQFLFEYFSETQRNKGNFPGRFSGRQFSNSRSEMNVSTLELGDSALYLCASTADYSTDTQYFGPGTRLTVL.

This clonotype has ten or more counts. The CDR3 region has the DNA TGTGCCAGCAGCCAAGACGAGCGATCGGAGGGGACCCAGTACTTC. It is translated as CASSQDERSEGTQYF. V usage is TRBV3-1 and J usage is TRBJ2-5; D is perhaps TRBD2 (6 bases). Germline V gene sequence: CDR1 LGHDT, CDR2 YNNKEL (reference sequence). Trimming removed 0 bases from V and 7 bases from J, with 15 bases in between. This CDR3 comprises 15 residues.

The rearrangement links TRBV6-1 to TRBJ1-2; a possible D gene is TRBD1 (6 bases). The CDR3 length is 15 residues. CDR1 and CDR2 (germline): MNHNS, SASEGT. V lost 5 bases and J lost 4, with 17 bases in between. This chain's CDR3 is CASSKEDRSSYGYTF. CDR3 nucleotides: TGTGCCAGCAGTAAGGAGGACAGATCGAGCTATGGCTACACCTTC.

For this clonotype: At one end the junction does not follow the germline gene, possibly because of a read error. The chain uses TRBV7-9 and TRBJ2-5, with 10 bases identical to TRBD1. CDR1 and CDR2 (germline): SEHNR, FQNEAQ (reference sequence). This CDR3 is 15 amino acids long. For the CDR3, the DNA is TGTGCCAGCAGCTCACCCGGGACAGGGGAAGAGACCCATTACTTC. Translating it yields CASSSPGTGEETHYF.

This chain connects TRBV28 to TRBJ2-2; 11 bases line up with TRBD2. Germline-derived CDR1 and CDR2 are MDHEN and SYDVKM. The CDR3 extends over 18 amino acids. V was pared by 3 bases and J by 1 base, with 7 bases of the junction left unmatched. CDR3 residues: CASSFLAGGPMNTGELFF. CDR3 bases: TGTGCCAGCAGTTTCTTAGCGGGAGGGCCGATGAACACCGGGGAGCTGTTTTTT. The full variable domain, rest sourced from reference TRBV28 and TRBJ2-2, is DVKVTQSSRYLVKRTGEKVFLECVQDMDHENMFWYRQDPGLGLRLIYFSYDVKMKEKGDIPEGYSVSREKKERFSLILESASTNQTSMYLCASSFLAGGPMNTGELFFGEGSRLTVL.

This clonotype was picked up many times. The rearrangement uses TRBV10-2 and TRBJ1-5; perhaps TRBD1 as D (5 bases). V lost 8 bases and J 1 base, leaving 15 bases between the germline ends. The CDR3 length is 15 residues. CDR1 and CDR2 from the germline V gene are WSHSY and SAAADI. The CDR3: CASRDDRGSNQPQHF. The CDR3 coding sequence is TGCGCCAGCCGGGACGACAGAGGGAGCAATCAGCCCCAGCATTTT.

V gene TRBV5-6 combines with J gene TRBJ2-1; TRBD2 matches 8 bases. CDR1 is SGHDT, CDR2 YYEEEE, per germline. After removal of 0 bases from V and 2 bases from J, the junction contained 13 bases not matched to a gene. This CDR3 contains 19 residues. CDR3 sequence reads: CASSLVSSSGIIPYNEQFF. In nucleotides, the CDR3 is TGTGCCAGCAGCTTGGTATCTAGTAGCGGGATAATTCCCTACAATGAGCAGTTCTTC.

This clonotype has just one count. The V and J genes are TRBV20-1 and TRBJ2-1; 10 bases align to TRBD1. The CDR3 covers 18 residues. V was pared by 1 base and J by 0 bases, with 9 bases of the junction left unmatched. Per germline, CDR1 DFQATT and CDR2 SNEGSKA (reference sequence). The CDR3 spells CSARGGQGTFSSYNEQFF. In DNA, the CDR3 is TGCAGTGCTAGAGGGGGACAGGGGACGTTCAGCTCCTACAATGAGCAGTTCTTC.

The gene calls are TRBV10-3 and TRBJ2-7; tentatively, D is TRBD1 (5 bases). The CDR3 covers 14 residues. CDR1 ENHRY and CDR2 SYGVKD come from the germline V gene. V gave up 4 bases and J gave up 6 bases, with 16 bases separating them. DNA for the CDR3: TGTGCCATCAGTGGGCGGCAGGGCCCCAGCGAGCAGTACTTC. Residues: CAISGRQGPSEQYF.

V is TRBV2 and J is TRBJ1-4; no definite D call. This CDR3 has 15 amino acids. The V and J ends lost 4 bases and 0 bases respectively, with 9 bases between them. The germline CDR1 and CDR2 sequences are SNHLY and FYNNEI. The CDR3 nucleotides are TGTGCCAGCAGTGTTGACGGCGCAACTAATGAAAAACTGTTTTTT. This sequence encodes CASSVDGATNEKLFF.

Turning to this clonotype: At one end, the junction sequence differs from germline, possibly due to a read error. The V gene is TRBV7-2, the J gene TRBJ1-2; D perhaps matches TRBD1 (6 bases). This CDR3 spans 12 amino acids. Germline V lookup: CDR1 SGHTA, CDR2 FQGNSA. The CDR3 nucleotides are TGTGCCAGCAGCATAAACAGGGAGACTTTTCCCTTC. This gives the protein CASSINRETFPF.

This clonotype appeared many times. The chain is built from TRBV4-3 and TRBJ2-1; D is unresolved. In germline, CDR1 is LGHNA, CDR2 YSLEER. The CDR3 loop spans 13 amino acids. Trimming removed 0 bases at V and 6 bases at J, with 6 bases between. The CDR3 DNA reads TGCGCCAGCAGCCAAGATTTGTTCAATGAGCAGTTCTTC. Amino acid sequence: CASSQDLFNEQFF.